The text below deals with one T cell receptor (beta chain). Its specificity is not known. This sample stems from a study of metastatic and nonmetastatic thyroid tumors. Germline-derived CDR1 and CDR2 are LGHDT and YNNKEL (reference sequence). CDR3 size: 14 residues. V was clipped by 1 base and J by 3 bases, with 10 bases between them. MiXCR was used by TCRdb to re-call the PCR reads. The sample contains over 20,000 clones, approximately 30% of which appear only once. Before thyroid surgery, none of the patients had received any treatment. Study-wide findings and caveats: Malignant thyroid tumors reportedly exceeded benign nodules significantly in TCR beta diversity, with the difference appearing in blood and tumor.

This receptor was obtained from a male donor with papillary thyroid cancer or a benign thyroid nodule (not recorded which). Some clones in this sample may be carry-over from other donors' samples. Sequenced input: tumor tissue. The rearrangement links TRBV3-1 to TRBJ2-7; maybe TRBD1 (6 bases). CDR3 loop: CASSQVLDSYEQYF. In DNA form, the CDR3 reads TGTGCCAGCAGCCAAGTCTTGGACAGCTACGAGCAGTACTTC.